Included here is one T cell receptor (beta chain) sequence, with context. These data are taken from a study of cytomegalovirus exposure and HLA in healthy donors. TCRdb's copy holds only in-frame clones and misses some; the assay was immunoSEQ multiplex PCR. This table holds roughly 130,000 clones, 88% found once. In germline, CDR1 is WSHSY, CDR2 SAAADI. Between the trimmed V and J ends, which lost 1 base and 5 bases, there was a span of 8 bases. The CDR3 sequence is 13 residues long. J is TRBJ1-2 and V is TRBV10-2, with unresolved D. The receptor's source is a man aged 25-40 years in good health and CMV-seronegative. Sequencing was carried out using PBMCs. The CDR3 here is CASSEWGGYGYTF. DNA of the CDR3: TGCGCCAGCAGTGAGTGGGGAGGGTATGGCTACACCTTC.